This T cell receptor (beta chain) was observed in a study of blood T cell repertoires in COVID-19 (dated by TCRdb to the early 2020s). Some background on the complete study: Samples covering the acute and convalescent phases of COVID-19 were provided by collaborators in the United States, Italy and Spain. The material from the prospective study consisted of cDNA or gDNA derived from T cells, B-cell-depleted T cells, or PBMCs. Sample metadata almost always included a de-identified subject ID, COVID-19 status, age in years and sex. The repertoires were released in a freely available public database intended as a resource for research on the immune response to SARS-CoV-2. The dataset comprised deeply sampled blood TCRbeta repertoires from subjects exposed to, actively infected with, or recovered from COVID-19. Samples came from the ongoing ImmuneRACE study (first 160 participants) plus 1,254 subjects from 6 global collaborators. HLA class I and class II types, where available, came from metadata supplied by the sample provider rather than from assay-based typing. The full study reports these points: The amount of clinical and demographic metadata varied by source and participant and was provided uncurated.

TCRbeta CDR3 regions were amplified from genomic DNA using the immunoSEQ Assay, a bias-controlled multiplex PCR. Under the source paper's analysis protocol: The number of nucleated cells in each sample was estimated from the amplification of reference gene primers within the assay. Sequence reads were collapsed and filtered to measure the absolute abundance of every unique TCRbeta CDR3 rearrangement. Productive Simpson clonality was computed per sample as the square root of Simpson's diversity index over productive rearrangements. TCRdb provides this immuneACCESS table in a form limited to in-frame rearrangements. Some clones are lacking; in checked studies, under half of them reflect an unresolved V gene, and why the rest are absent is not known. V, J and clone size are those of that table, while D and trimming were read from the DNA. This sample comprises 200,000 to 300,000 clones, around nine tenths of them detected only once. The ten largest clonotypes hold roughly 2.6% of the sample.

As concerns this clone: Its target antigen remains unknown. No per-base quality is available; no much larger clone lies one base away. The same CDR3 arises from other DNA sequences in this sample as well.

In the prospective study, participants were 18 to 89 years old, resided in approximately 25 geographic areas of the United States, and were enrolled through a virtual design. In the prospective study, participants were assigned to cohorts based on the clinical history participants reported in a screening survey and a study questionnaire. ImmuneRACE Cohort 3 recovered participants were defined by two consecutive negative NP/OP PCR tests, healthcare professional clearance, or symptom resolution. Each participant in the prospective study had whole blood, serum and a nasopharyngeal or oropharyngeal swab collected by mobile phlebotomists. Additional blood draws and questionnaires over a 2-month period could optionally be provided by prospective study participants. Before DNA extraction, blood samples from the prospective study were shipped at room temperature or frozen. Sequencing input: PBMCs or T cells enriched from blood (not recorded which). This receptor was identified in a woman younger than 35 who had recovered from COVID-19.

The bases read TGCGCCAGCAGCGGAGGACAGTTGAACACTGAAGCTTTCTTT. Its coded protein is CASSGGQLNTEAFF. The V and J segments used are TRBV5-1 and TRBJ1-1, with a weak D call of TRBD1 (6 bases match). Measured from the cysteine to the phenylalanine, the CDR3 is 14 residues long. Left in the record is the CDR3 DNA by itself, 42 bases read in frame from the first base. Via the germline V gene, CDR1 is SGHRS and CDR2 YFSETQ. The V end loses 4 bases and the J end loses 0 bases, and a stretch of 10 bases separates them.